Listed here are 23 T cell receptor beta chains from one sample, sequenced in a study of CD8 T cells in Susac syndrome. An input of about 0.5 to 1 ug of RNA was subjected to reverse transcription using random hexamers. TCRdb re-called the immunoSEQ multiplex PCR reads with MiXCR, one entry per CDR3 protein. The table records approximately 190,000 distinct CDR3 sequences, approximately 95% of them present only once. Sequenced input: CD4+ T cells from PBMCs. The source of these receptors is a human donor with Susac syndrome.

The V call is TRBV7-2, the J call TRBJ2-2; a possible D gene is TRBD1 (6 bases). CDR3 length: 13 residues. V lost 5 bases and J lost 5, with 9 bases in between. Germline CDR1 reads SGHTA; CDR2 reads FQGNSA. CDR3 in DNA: TGTGCCAGCAGCGGACAGAGAACCGGGGAGCTGTTTTTT. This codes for CASSGQRTGELFF.

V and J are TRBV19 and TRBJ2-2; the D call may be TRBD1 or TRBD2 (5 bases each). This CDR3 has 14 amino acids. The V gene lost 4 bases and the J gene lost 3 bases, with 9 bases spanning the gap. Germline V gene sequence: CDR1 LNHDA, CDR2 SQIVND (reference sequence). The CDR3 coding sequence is TGTGCCAGTAGTACGGGACCGGACACCGGGGAGCTGTTTTTT. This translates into CASSTGPDTGELFF.

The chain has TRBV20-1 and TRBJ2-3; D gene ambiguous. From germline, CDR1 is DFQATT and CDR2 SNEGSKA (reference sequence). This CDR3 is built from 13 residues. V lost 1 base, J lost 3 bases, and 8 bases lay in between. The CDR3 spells CSARGGVTDTQYF. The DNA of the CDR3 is TGCAGTGCTAGAGGCGGAGTTACAGATACGCAGTATTTT.

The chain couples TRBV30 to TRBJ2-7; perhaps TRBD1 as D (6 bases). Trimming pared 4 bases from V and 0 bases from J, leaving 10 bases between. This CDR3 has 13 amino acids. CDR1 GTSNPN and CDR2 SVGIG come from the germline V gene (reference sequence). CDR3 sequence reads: CAWNRACSYEQYF. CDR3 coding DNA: TGTGCCTGGAACAGGGCCTGCTCCTACGAGCAGTACTTC. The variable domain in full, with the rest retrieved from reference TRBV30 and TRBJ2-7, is SQTIHQWPATLVQPVGSPLSLECTVEGTSNPNLYWYRQAAGRGLQLLFYSVGIGQISSEVPQNLSASRPQDRQFILSSKKLLLSDSGFYLCAWNRACSYEQYFGPGTRLTVT.

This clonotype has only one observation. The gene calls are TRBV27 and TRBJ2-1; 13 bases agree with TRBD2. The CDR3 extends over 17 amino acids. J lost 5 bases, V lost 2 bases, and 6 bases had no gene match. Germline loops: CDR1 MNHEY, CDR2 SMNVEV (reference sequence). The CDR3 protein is CASSLTLGLAGDNEQFF. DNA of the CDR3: TGTGCCAGCAGTTTAACCCTTGGACTAGCGGGGGACAATGAGCAGTTCTTC.

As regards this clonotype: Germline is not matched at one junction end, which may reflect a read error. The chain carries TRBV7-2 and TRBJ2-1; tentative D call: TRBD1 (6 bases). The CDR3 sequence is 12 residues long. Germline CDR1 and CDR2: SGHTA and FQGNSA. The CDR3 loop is CASSAGRDNWIF. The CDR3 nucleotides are TGTGCCAGCAGCGCCGGCCGGGACAACTGGATCTTC.

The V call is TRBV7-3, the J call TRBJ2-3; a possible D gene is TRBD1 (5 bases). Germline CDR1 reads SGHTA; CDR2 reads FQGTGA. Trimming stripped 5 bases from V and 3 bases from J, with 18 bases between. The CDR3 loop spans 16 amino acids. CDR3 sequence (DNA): TGTGCCAGCAGCCCTCAAGGACAACGCGGTACAGATACGCAGTATTTT. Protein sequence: CASSPQGQRGTDTQYF.

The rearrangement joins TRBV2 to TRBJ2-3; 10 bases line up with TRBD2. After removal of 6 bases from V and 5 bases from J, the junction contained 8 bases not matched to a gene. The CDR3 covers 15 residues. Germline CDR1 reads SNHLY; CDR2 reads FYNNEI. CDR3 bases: TGTGCCAGCAGACTCAGCGGGGGGGCTGGAGATACGCAGTATTTT. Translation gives CASRLSGGAGDTQYF. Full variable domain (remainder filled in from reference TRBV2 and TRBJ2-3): EPEVTQTPSHQVTQMGQEVILRCVPISNHLYFYWYRQILGQKVEFLVSFYNNEISEKSEIFDDQFSVERPDGSNFTLKIRSTKLEDSAMYFCASRLSGGAGDTQYFGPGTRLTVL.

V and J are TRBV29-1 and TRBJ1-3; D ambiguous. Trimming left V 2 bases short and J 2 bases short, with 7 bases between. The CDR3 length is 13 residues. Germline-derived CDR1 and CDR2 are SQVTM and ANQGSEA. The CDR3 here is CSVESGPGNTIYF. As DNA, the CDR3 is TGCAGCGTTGAAAGCGGACCTGGAAACACCATATATTTT.

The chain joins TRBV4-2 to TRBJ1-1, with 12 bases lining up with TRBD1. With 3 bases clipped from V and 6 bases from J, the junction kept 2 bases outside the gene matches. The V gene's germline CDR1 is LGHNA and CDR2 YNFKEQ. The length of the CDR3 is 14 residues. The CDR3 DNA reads TGTGCCAGCAGCCAGGGGGACAGGGGGCCTGAAGCTTTCTTT. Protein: CASSQGDRGPEAFF.

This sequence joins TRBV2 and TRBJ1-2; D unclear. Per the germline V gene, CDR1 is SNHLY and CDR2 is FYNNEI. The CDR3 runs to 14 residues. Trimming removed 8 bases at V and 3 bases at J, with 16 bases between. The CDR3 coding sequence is TGTGCCAGCTGGGTAGGCAATTTTGACTATGGCTACACCTTC. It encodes CASWVGNFDYGYTF.

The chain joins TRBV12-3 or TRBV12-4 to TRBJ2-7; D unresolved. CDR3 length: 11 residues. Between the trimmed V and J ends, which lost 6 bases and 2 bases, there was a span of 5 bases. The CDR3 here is CASRGTYEQYF. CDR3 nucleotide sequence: TGTGCCAGCAGAGGAACCTACGAGCAGTACTTC.

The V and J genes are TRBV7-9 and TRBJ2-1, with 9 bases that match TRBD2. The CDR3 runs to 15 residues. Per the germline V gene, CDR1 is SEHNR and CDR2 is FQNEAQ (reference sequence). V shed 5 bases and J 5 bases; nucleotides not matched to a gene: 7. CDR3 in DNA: TGTGCCAGCAGCACCCTAGCGGGGAGGGACAATGAGCAGTTCTTC. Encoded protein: CASSTLAGRDNEQFF.

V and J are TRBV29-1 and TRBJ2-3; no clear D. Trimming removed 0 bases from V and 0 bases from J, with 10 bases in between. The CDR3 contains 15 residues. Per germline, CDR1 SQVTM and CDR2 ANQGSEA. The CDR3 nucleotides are TGCAGCGTTGAAGATCGCTATTTTAGCACAGATACGCAGTATTTT. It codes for CSVEDRYFSTDTQYF.

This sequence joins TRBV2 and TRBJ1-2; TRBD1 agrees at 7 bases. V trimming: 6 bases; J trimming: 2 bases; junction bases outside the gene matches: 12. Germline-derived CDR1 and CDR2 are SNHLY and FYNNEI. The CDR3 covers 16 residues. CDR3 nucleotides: TGTGCCAGCAGACGAATCCTGACAGGGACGAACTATGGCTACACCTTC. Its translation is CASRRILTGTNYGYTF.

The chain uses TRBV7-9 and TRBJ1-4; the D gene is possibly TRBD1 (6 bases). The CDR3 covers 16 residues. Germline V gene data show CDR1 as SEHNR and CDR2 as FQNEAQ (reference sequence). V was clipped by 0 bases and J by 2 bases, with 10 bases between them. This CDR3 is CASSLALQGTNEKLFF. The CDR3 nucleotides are TGTGCCAGCAGCTTAGCGCTACAGGGCACTAATGAAAAACTGTTTTTT.

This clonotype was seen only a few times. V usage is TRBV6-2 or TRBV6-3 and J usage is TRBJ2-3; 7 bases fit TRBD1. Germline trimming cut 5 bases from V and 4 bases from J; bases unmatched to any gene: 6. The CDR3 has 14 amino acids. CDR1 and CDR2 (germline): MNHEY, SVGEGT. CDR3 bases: TGTGCCAGCAGTCCTAGAGGGGGCGCAGATACGCAGTATTTT. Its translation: CASSPRGGADTQYF.

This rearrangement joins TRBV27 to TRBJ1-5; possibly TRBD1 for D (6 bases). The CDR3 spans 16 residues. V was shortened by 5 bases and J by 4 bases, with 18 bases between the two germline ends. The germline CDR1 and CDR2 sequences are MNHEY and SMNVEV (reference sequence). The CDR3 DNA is TGTGCCAGCAGTGCCCACCTCGGGCAGGGGAATCAGCCCCAGCATTTT. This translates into CASSAHLGQGNQPQHF.

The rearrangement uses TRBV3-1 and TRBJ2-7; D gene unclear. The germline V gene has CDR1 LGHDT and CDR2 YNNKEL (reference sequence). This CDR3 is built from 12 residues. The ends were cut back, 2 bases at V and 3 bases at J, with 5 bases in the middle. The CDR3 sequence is CASSQIVYEQYF. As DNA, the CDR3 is TGTGCCAGCAGCCAAATAGTCTACGAGCAGTACTTC.

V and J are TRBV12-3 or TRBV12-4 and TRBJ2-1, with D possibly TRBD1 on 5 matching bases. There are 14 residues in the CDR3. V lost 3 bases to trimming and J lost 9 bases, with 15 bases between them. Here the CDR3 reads CASSFGRQGAEQFF. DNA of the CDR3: TGTGCCAGCAGTTTCGGCAGGCAAGGGGCTGAGCAGTTCTTC.

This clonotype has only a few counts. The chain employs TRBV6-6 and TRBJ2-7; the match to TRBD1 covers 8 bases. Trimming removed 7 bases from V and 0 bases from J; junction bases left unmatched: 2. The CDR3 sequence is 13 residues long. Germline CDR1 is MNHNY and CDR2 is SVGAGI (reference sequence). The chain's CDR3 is CASTGQASYEQYF. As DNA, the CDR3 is TGTGCCAGCACGGGACAGGCCTCCTACGAGCAGTACTTC.

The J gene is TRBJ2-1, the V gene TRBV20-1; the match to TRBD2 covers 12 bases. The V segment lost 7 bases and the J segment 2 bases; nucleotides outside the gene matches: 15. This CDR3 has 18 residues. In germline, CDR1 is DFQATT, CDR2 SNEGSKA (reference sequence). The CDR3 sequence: CSVRGLAGGFSTYNEQFF. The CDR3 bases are TGCAGTGTCCGGGGGCTAGCGGGGGGGTTTAGCACCTACAATGAGCAGTTCTTC.

CDR3 sequence: CASSVRPAYNEQFF. The DNA for the CDR3 is TGTGCCAGCAGCGTACGCCCAGCTTACAATGAGCAGTTCTTC. This chain links TRBV9 with TRBJ2-1; D is unresolved. Germline CDR1 SGDLS, CDR2 YYNGEE. Trimming removed 1 base at V and 4 bases at J, with 9 bases between. The CDR3 loop spans 14 amino acids.